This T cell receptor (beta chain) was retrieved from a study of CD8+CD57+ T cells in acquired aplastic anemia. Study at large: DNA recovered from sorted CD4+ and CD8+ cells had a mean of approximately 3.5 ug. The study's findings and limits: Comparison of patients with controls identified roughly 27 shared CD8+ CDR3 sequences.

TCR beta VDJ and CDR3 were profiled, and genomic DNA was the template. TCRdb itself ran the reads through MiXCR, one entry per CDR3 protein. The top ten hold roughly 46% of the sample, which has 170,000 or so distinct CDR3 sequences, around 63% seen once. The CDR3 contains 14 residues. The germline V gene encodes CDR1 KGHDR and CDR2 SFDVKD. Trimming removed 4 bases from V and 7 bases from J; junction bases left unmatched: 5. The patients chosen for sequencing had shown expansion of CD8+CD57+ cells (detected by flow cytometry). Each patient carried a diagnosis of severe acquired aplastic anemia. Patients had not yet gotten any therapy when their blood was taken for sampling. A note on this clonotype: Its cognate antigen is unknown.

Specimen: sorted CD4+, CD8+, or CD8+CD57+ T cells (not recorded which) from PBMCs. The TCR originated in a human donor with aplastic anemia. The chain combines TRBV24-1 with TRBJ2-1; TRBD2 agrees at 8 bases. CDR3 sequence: CATSERGTRNEQFF. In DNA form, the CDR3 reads TGTGCCACCAGTGAGCGTGGGACTAGGAATGAGCAGTTCTTC.